This is a list of T cell receptor beta chains from one sample in a study of neurological immune-mediated disorders. TCRdb reprocessed the 5' RACE reads with MiXCR, giving one entry per CDR3 protein. The table lists 70,000 to 90,000 distinct CDR3 sequences, 4% to 6% of them singletons, with approximately 2.2% in the top ten. Sequencing used PBMCs. The receptors shown here come from a woman aged 25-40 years with multiple sclerosis. Both conserved end residues are part of each CDR3. Each record gives: V gene, J gene, clone size, D gene, CDR3 length, CDR3 DNA, CDR3 protein. A D gene is named only where the DNA matches it firmly. Expanded clones are given a class, and other clones once, few, many or no size at all.

TRBV20-1,TRBJ2-3,many,NA,15,TGCAGTGCCCAAGGGGGGAGGGGTAGCACAGATACGCAGTATTTT,CSAQGGRGSTDTQYF
TRBV11-2,TRBJ2-3,few,TRBD2,17,TGTGCCAGCAGCTTAGGAGGTAGCGGGGGGCCCACAGATACGCAGTATTTT,CASSLGGSGGPTDTQYF
TRBV10-3,TRBJ2-3,many,TRBD2,17,TGTGCCATCAGCCTGATAGAACTAGCGGGGGGGCAAGATACGCAGTATTTT,CAISLIELAGGQDTQYF
TRBV20-1,TRBJ2-1,many,NA,14,TGCAGTGCTAGAGATACAAAGGGAAGGAGTGAGCAGTTCTTC,CSARDTKGRSEQFF
TRBV5-1,TRBJ2-5,many,TRBD1,14,TGCGCCAGCAGGGACAGGGGGCGAGCAGTGACCCAGTACTTC,CASRDRGRAVTQYF
TRBV5-1,TRBJ1-1,many,NA,15,TGCGCCAGCAGCTTGGGTCGGGTCGGCGACACTGAAGCTTTCTTT,CASSLGRVGDTEAFF
TRBV7-2,TRBJ1-5,NA,TRBD1,15,TGTGCCAGCAGCAAACGGGACAGGGATGGTCAGCCCCAGCATTTT,CASSKRDRDGQPQHF
TRBV20-1,TRBJ2-4,many,TRBD2,19,TGCAGTGCCCACCCCGGGCTAGCGGGAAAAAACTTAGCCAAAAACATTCAGTACTTC,CSAHPGLAGKNLAKNIQYF
TRBV7-7,TRBJ2-3,NA,NA,13,TGTGCCAGCAGCCATCGTTTGGCAGATACGCAGTATTTT,CASSHRLADTQYF
TRBV12-3/TRBV12-4,TRBJ1-2,NA,TRBD1,15,TGTGCCAGCTGCATCGCCCCCGGGACAGTATATGGCTACACCTTC,CASCIAPGTVYGYTF
TRBV5-1,TRBJ2-6,many,NA,17,TGCGCCAGCAGCAATAAGGGGGGACGCTCTGGGGCCAACGTCCTGACTTTC,CASSNKGGRSGANVLTF
TRBV10-3,TRBJ1-2,NA,NA,13,TGTGCCATCAGTGAGTCTACAGGCTATGGCTACACCTTC,CAISESTGYGYTF
TRBV12-3/TRBV12-4,TRBJ2-1,many,TRBD2,14,TGTGCCAGCAGTTTAGGGACTAGAAACAATGAGCAGTTCTTC,CASSLGTRNNEQFF
TRBV7-2,TRBJ2-2,many,NA,17,TGTGCCAGCAGCTTACAGGGTCTAGATGTCGGGACCGGGGAGCTGTTTTTT,CASSLQGLDVGTGELFF
TRBV12-3/TRBV12-4,TRBJ1-1,many,NA,14,TGTGCCAGCAGCGTTTATGGAGAGAACACTGAAGCTTTCTTT,CASSVYGENTEAFF